Following are 11 T cell receptor beta chains from one sample sequenced in a study of T cell changes during pregnancy in multiple sclerosis (dated by TCRdb to about 2019). Library construction relied on the immunoSEQ multiplex PCR assay. TCRdb limited this immuneACCESS table to in-frame rearrangements with V and J called. A share of clones is missing; checked studies link under half to unresolved V genes, and the rest is unexplained. The sample table records tens of thousands of clones; roughly 90% of these occur just once. 1.5% of the sample belongs to the ten largest clones. This specimen was peripheral blood, taken in the first trimester of pregnancy. These receptors were collected from a female donor in good health, enrolled as a control in a pregnancy study.

The chain uses TRBV5-1 and TRBJ2-1; 8 positions match TRBD2. The length of the CDR3 is 16 residues. Germline loops: CDR1 SGHRS, CDR2 YFSETQ. V lost 4 bases and J lost 0; bases outside the gene matches: 6. CDR3 in amino acids: CASSRVAGSSYNEQFF. The CDR3 DNA follows: TGCGCCAGCAGCCGGGTAGCGGGGAGCTCCTACAATGAGCAGTTCTTC.

The rearrangement uses TRBV6-1 and TRBJ1-1; the D gene is possibly TRBD1 (6 bases). This CDR3 contains 14 residues. The germline V and J ends were trimmed by 0 bases and 4 bases, with 9 bases remaining between them. Germline-derived CDR1 and CDR2 are MNHNS and SASEGT. CDR3 nucleotides: TGTGCCAGCAGTGAAGCCGCACAGGGCACTGAAGCTTTCTTT. This codes for CASSEAAQGTEAFF.

V is TRBV6-6 and J is TRBJ2-3; possible D gene TRBD2, 6 bases. The V and J ends lost 7 bases and 5 bases respectively, with 13 bases between them. The CDR3 loop spans 13 amino acids. Germline V CDR1 and CDR2: MNHNY, SVGAGI (reference sequence). CDR3 sequence: CASIAVGGDTQYF. As DNA, the CDR3 is TGTGCCAGCATAGCGGTGGGGGGAGATACGCAGTATTTT.

This clone appeared a single time. V usage is TRBV27 and J usage is TRBJ2-3; 9 bases are shared with TRBD1. After removal of 2 bases from V and 3 bases from J, the junction contained 3 bases not matched to a gene. Germline V gene lookup returns CDR1 MNHEY and CDR2 SMNVEV (reference sequence). CDR3 length: 15 residues. The CDR3 sequence: CASSLLGQGTDTQYF. CDR3 DNA: TGTGCCAGCAGTTTACTCGGACAGGGGACAGATACGCAGTATTTT.

This sequence joins TRBV30 and TRBJ2-1, with 13 nucleotides matching TRBD2. The V gene's germline CDR1 is GTSNPN and CDR2 SVGIG (reference sequence). CDR3 length: 18 residues. V dropped 1 base and J dropped 2; count of bases not matched to a gene: 8. CDR3 coding DNA: TGTGCCTGGAGTGCGACTAGCGGGAGGCCCGGACCCTACAATGAGCAGTTCTTC. It yields the protein CAWSATSGRPGPYNEQFF.

This clone occurred once. Germline is not matched at one junction end, which may reflect a read error. J is TRBJ2-7 and V is TRBV5-1, with TRBD2 matching 10 bases. Germline CDR1 reads SGHRS; CDR2 reads YFSETQ. The CDR3 extends over 15 amino acids. The CDR3 DNA is TGCGCCAGCAGCCCCAAGAGCGGGGGGGCCTATGAGCAGTACTTC. It translates to CASSPKSGGAYEQYF.

This chain links TRBV6-1 with TRBJ2-2; D perhaps matches TRBD1 (5 bases). The CDR3 totals 16 residues. Germline values: CDR1 MNHNS, CDR2 SASEGT. V lost 2 bases and J lost 1, with 11 bases in between. The CDR3 here is CASSEQGPVNTGELFF. Here the CDR3 DNA reads TGTGCCAGCAGTGAACAGGGCCCAGTGAACACCGGGGAGCTGTTTTTT.

This clone was seen a single time. The chain employs TRBV4-3 and TRBJ2-7; weak D call: TRBD2 (5 bases). The CDR3 has 18 amino acids. With 0 bases removed from V and 5 bases from J, the gap between germline ends came to 23 bases. In germline, CDR1 is LGHNA, CDR2 YSLEER. CDR3 region: CASSQEGVGSEGADEQYF. CDR3 DNA sequence: TGCGCCAGCAGCCAAGAGGGAGTGGGTAGCGAGGGTGCTGACGAGCAGTACTTC.

This sequence joins TRBV5-1 and TRBJ1-1; D not certain. The germline V gene encodes CDR1 SGHRS and CDR2 YFSETQ. With 6 bases removed from V and 5 bases from J, the gap between germline ends came to 20 bases. The CDR3 totals 15 residues. The CDR3 bases are TGCGCCAGCAACCTATCGGGCCCAAGAGGGACTGAAGCTTTCTTT. It specifies CASNLSGPRGTEAFF.

The chain carries TRBV6-4 and TRBJ2-2, with TRBD1 matching 7 bases. The trim removed 6 bases at V and 4 bases at J, leaving 2 bases unmatched. Germline values: CDR1 MRHNA, CDR2 SNTAGT. The CDR3 length is 13 residues. The CDR3 loop is CASRTGTTGELFF. The CDR3 DNA reads as TGTGCCAGCAGGACAGGGACCACCGGGGAGCTGTTTTTT.

This clone was seen just once. The chain has TRBV18 and TRBJ2-1, with D hard to call. The germline V and J ends were trimmed by 0 bases and 10 bases, with 7 bases remaining between them. The germline gives CDR1 KGHSH, CDR2 LQKENI. This CDR3 has 12 amino acids. The chain's CDR3 is CASSPPSDEQFF. Here the CDR3 DNA reads TGTGCCAGCTCACCACCGAGCGACGAGCAGTTCTTC.